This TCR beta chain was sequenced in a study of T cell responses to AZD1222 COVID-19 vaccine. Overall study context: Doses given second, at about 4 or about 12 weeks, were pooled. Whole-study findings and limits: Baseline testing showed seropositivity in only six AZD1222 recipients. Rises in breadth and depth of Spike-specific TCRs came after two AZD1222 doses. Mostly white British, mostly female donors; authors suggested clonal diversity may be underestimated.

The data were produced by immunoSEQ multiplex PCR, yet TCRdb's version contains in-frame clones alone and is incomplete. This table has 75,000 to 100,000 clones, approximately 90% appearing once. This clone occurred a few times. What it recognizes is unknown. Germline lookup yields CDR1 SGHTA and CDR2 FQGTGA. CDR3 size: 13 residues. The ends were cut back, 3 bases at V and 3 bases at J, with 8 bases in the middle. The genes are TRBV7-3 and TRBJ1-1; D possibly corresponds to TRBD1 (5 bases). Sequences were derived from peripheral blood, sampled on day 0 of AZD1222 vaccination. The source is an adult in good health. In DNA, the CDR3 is TGTGCCAGCAGCTTCGGGGGTTACACTGAAGCTTTCTTT. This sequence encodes CASSFGGYTEAFF.